Listed below are T cell receptor beta chains from one sample, sequenced in a study of cytomegalovirus exposure and HLA in healthy donors. The method was immunoSEQ multiplex PCR; TCRdb's version includes in-frame clones alone and lacks a portion of them. The data show 100,000 to 130,000 clones, with around 95% seen just once and roughly 0.7% held by the top ten. Sequencing was done on a sample of PBMCs. Every receptor here comes from a woman aged 18-29 years in good health and CMV-seronegative. CDR3s include the opening cysteine and the closing phenylalanine or tryptophan. D genes are given only for firm matches. Not every row has a clone size; where given, it reads once, few, many or a size class.

CDR3: CASQSSTDTQYF
DNA: TGCGCCAGCCAAAGCAGCACAGATACGCAGTATTTT
V: TRBV5-1
J: TRBJ2-3
D: NA
size: once

CDR3: CASSQDPPSVYGNQPQHF
DNA: TGCGCCAGCAGCCAAGACCCCCCGTCTGTCTACGGCAATCAGCCCCAGCATTTT
V: TRBV4-1
J: TRBJ1-5
D: NA
size: NA

CDR3: CASSPSRGIEQYF
DNA: TGTGCCAGCAGCCCGAGTAGAGGGATAGAGCAGTACTTC
V: TRBV7-2
J: TRBJ2-7
D: NA
size: NA

CDR3: CATSRDRGRANQETQYF
DNA: TGTGCCACCAGCAGGGACAGGGGTCGGGCGAATCAAGAGACCCAGTACTTC
V: TRBV15
J: TRBJ2-5
D: TRBD1
size: NA

CDR3: CATKDRAGYGYTF
DNA: TGTGCCACCAAGGACAGGGCTGGCTATGGCTACACCTTC
V: TRBV7-2
J: TRBJ1-2
D: TRBD1
size: NA

CDR3: CASSPAVGGSLETQYF
DNA: TGTGCCAGCAGTCCAGCAGTGGGGGGAAGCCTGGAGACCCAGTACTTC
V: TRBV28
J: TRBJ2-5
D: NA
size: NA

CDR3: CAIGGSSGNTIYF
DNA: TGTGCCATCGGTGGTAGCTCTGGAAACACCATATATTTT
V: TRBV10-3
J: TRBJ1-3
D: NA
size: NA

CDR3: CASSPLGTVREQYF
DNA: TGTGCCAGCAGTCCTCTGGGGACAGTTAGAGAGCAGTACTTC
V: TRBV28
J: TRBJ2-7
D: TRBD1
size: NA

CDR3: CASSEARVRSTEAFF
DNA: TGTGCCAGCAGTGAAGCGCGAGTTAGGAGCACTGAAGCTTTCTTT
V: TRBV2
J: TRBJ1-1
D: NA
size: once

CDR3: CASSWAPGQGTDTQYF
DNA: TGTGCCAGCAGTTGGGCACCGGGACAGGGAACAGATACGCAGTATTTT
V: TRBV6-6
J: TRBJ2-3
D: TRBD1
size: NA

CDR3: CASSFDRGGFNEQFF
DNA: TGTGCCAGCAGCTTTGACAGGGGTGGGTTCAATGAGCAGTTCTTC
V: TRBV7-2
J: TRBJ2-1
D: TRBD1
size: NA

CDR3: CASSDGQGSYNEQFF
DNA: TGCGCCAGCAGCGACGGACAGGGATCCTACAATGAGCAGTTCTTC
V: TRBV5-1
J: TRBJ2-1
D: TRBD1
size: NA

CDR3: CATSVPDLAGGKDTQYF
DNA: TGTGCCACCTCGGTCCCGGATCTAGCGGGGGGAAAAGATACGCAGTATTTT
V: TRBV7-6
J: TRBJ2-3
D: TRBD2
size: NA

CDR3: CASSFDRDRGPSEQFF
DNA: TGCGCCAGCAGCTTCGACCGGGACAGGGGTCCGAGTGAGCAGTTCTTC
V: TRBV5-1
J: TRBJ2-1
D: TRBD1
size: NA

CDR3: CASSEARSGGVMYGYTF
DNA: TGTGCCAGCAGTGAAGCCCGGAGCGGGGGGGTTATGTATGGCTACACCTTC
V: TRBV6-1
J: TRBJ1-2
D: NA
size: NA

CDR3: CASSVGTGSTDTQYF
DNA: TGTGCCAGCAGTGTCGGGACAGGGAGCACAGATACGCAGTATTTT
V: TRBV28
J: TRBJ2-3
D: TRBD1
size: NA

CDR3: CASSFVNTGDHNEQFF
DNA: TGTGCCAGCAGCTTCGTAAATACAGGGGACCACAATGAGCAGTTCTTC
V: TRBV5-6
J: TRBJ2-1
D: TRBD1
size: NA